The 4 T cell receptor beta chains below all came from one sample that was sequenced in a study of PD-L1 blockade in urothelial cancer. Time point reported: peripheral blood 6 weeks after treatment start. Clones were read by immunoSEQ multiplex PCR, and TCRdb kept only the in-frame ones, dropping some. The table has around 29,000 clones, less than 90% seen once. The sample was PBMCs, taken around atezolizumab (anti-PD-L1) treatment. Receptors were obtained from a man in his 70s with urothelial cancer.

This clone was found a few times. CDR3: CASSLGTGGVNEQFF. The CDR3 DNA reads as TGTGCCAGCAGCTTAGGTACAGGGGGAGTAAATGAGCAGTTCTTC. This chain connects TRBV7-9 to TRBJ2-1, with 8 bases lining up with TRBD1. Germline CDR1 reads SEHNR; CDR2 reads FQNEAQ (reference sequence). The CDR3 sequence is 15 residues long. With 1 base clipped from V and 7 bases from J, the junction kept 6 bases outside the gene matches.

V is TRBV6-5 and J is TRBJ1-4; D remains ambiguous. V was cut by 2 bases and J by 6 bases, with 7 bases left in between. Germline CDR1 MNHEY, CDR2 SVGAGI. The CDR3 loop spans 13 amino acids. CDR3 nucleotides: TGTGCCAGCAGTTACGGACTGTATGAAAAACTGTTTTTT. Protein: CASSYGLYEKLFF.

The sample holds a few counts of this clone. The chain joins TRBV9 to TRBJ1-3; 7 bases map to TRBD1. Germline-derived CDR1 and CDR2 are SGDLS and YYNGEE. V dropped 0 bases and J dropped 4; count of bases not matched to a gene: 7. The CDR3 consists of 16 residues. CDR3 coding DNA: TGTGCCAGCAGCGTAGAAACAGGGGATTCAGGAAACACCATATATTTT. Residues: CASSVETGDSGNTIYF.

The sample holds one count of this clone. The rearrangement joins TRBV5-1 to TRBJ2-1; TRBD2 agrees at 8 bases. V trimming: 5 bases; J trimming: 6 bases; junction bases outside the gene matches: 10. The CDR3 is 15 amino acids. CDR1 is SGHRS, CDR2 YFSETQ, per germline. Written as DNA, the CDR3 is TGCGCCAGCAGTGCGGGGGGCTTCTTGGGCAATGAGCAGTTCTTC. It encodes CASSAGGFLGNEQFF.